Listed below are T cell receptor beta chains from one sample, sequenced in a study of T cell changes during pregnancy in multiple sclerosis. Some clones are missing from TCRdb's copy, which holds only in-frame ones; the method was immunoSEQ multiplex PCR. Among around 67,000 clones listed, 92% were seen once. The specimen was peripheral blood, collected in the first trimester of pregnancy. The receptors here all came from a female donor with multiple sclerosis, enrolled in a pregnancy study. The CDR3 runs from the conserved cysteine through the conserved F or W. A D gene is named only where the DNA matches it firmly. Some rows mark clone size as missing; the rest say once, few, many or name a class of expanded clone.

d_gene	abundance	v_gene	j_gene	CDR3nt	CDR3aa
NA	few	TRBV16	TRBJ1-1	TGTGCCAGCAGCCAAGAAATCGCGGGCGCTGAAGCTTTCTTT	CASSQEIAGAEAFF
TRBD2	NA	TRBV11-2	TRBJ2-5	TGTGCCAGCAGTCGGACTAGCGGAGTCAAGAGCTCCCAGTACTTC	CASSRTSGVKSSQYF
NA	NA	TRBV27	TRBJ2-2	TGTGCCAGCACCTTAGATGGCACCGGGGAGCTGTTTTTT	CASTLDGTGELFF
NA	NA	TRBV5-4	TRBJ1-3	TGTGCCAGCAGCTTGGACAGGGCCACCTCTGGAAACACCATATATTTT	CASSLDRATSGNTIYF
NA	once	TRBV15	TRBJ2-7	TGTGCCACCAGCAGCGACTCGGGTGCCTCCTACGAGCAGTACTTC	CATSSDSGASYEQYF
TRBD1	NA	TRBV7-9	TRBJ2-2	TGTGCCAGCAGTAGCCGGGACAGTAGAGTTTTT	CASSSRDSRVF
TRBD1	NA	TRBV9	TRBJ1-3	TGTGCCAGCAGCGGACAGGGGCCTGGATACACCATATATTTT	CASSGQGPGYTIYF
TRBD2	NA	TRBV19	TRBJ2-7	TGTGCCAGTAGTTCACTAGCGGGAAGGTCCTACGAGCAGTACTTC	CASSSLAGRSYEQYF
TRBD2	NA	TRBV7-9	TRBJ2-1	TGTGCCAGCAGCAACAAGACTAGCGGCCCTACACATGAGCAGTTCTTC	CASSNKTSGPTHEQFF
TRBD1	NA	TRBV6-6	TRBJ1-1	TGTGCCAGCAGTTACTCGGACAGGCGTCTAGCTGAAGCTTTCTTT	CASSYSDRRLAEAFF
NA	NA	TRBV7-2	TRBJ2-5	TGTGCCAGCCGATACCTACAAGAGACCCAGTACTTC	CASRYLQETQYF
TRBD2	NA	TRBV19	TRBJ2-1	TGTGCCAGTAGTGCGCCTGGGACTAGCGCCTACAATGAGCAGTTCTTC	CASSAPGTSAYNEQFF
NA	NA	TRBV5-6	TRBJ2-2	TGTGCCAGCAGCTTGGTGGGCGGAGGCACCGGGGAGCTGTTTTTT	CASSLVGGGTGELFF
NA	few	TRBV7-3	TRBJ1-1	TGTGCCAGCAGCTTTTTACAGGGCTTTGAAGCTTTCTTT	CASSFLQGFEAFF
TRBD2	NA	TRBV4-3	TRBJ2-1	TGCGCCAGCAACGAGAATAGCGGGAGCTCCTACAATGAGCAGTTCTTC	CASNENSGSSYNEQFF
TRBD1	NA	TRBV5-3	TRBJ2-4	TGTGCCAGAAGCACGGGAGGGACAGGGGGGGTTCAGTACTTC	CARSTGGTGGVQYF
TRBD2	NA	TRBV4-3	TRBJ2-1	TGCGCCAGCAGCCAAGTGACTAGCGGGAGTTACAATGAGCAGTTCTTC	CASSQVTSGSYNEQFF